These 27 T cell receptor beta chains were sequenced from one sample in a study of CD8 T cells in Susac syndrome (dated by TCRdb to the late 2010s). Library preparation was by the immunoSEQ multiplex PCR assay. RNA was extracted using the RNeasy kit, and about 0.5 to 1 ug of the RNA was reverse transcribed with random hexamers. The public reads were reprocessed in TCRdb via fastp at Q25 and MiXCR, keeping in-frame beta chains. Merged by CDR3 protein, the rows form single entries marked with the most common genes and DNA. Here the sample has roughly 52,000 distinct CDR3 sequences; about 95% occur a single time. The ten largest make up 0.75% of the sample. Sequencing was carried out using CD8+ T cells from PBMCs. These TCRs come from a human donor with Susac syndrome.

This sequence joins TRBV20-1 and TRBJ2-7; tentative D call: TRBD2 (5 bases). The CDR3 spans 13 residues. Germline V gives CDR1 DFQATT, CDR2 SNEGSKA (reference sequence). V lost 5 bases and J 0 bases, leaving 11 bases between the germline ends. The CDR3 sequence: CSAAGPSSYEQYF. The CDR3 DNA reads as TGCAGTGCTGCGGGCCCTAGCTCCTACGAGCAGTACTTC.

The V gene is TRBV3-1, the J gene TRBJ2-6; D possibly corresponds to TRBD2 (5 bases). The CDR3 consists of 15 residues. V was trimmed by 4 bases and J by 2 bases, leaving 9 bases between them. Looked up from germline, CDR1 is LGHDT and CDR2 is YNNKEL (reference sequence). CDR3 sequence: CASSPLVTGANVLTF. The CDR3 nucleotides read TGTGCCAGCAGCCCACTAGTGACTGGGGCCAACGTCCTGACTTTC.

The chain has TRBV20-1 and TRBJ2-7; weak D call: TRBD1 (6 bases). With 1 base removed from V and 1 base from J, the gap between germline ends came to 8 bases. This CDR3 has 13 amino acids. Per the germline V gene, CDR1 is DFQATT and CDR2 is SNEGSKA (reference sequence). The CDR3 nucleotides are TGCAGTGCTAGAGGGGGGCGGTCCTACGAGCAGTACTTC. Its protein product is CSARGGRSYEQYF.

The CDR3 here is CASSYGPPGETQYF. The DNA for the CDR3 is TGTGCCAGCAGTTACGGGCCCCCCGGAGAGACCCAGTACTTC. This sequence joins TRBV6-2 or TRBV6-3 and TRBJ2-5; D not resolved. This CDR3 comprises 14 residues. Germline V gene lookup returns CDR1 MNHEY and CDR2 SVGEGT. Trimming shortened V by 2 bases and J by 4 bases, and 11 bases separated the two germline ends.

The rearrangement uses TRBV27 and TRBJ1-2; 9 nucleotides line up with TRBD1. The V gene end was trimmed by 0 bases and the J gene end by 4 bases; junction bases not matched to a gene: 6. Germline CDR1 is MNHEY and CDR2 is SMNVEV (reference sequence). This CDR3 is 16 amino acids long. This CDR3 reads CASSLSTGGYRYGYTF. CDR3 nucleotide sequence: TGTGCCAGCAGTTTATCCACAGGGGGCTATCGCTATGGCTACACCTTC.

The chain carries TRBV4-3 and TRBJ1-1, with D possibly being TRBD1 (5 bases). CDR3 length: 14 amino acids. Trimming took 0 bases from V and 3 from J, leaving 8 bases between them. Germline V gene sequence: CDR1 LGHNA, CDR2 YSLEER. The CDR3 spells CASSQDGGDTEAFF. Written as DNA, the CDR3 is TGCGCCAGCAGCCAAGATGGGGGAGACACTGAAGCTTTCTTT.

This clonotype has just one count. The chain has TRBV4-1 and TRBJ1-4; D gene uncertain. The CDR3 is made up of 12 amino acids. V gave up 1 base and J gave up 7 bases, with 4 bases separating them. CDR1 and CDR2 (germline): MGHRA, YSYEKL. The CDR3 here is CASSQGSEKLFF. The CDR3 DNA sequence: TGCGCCAGCAGCCAAGGGAGTGAAAAACTGTTTTTT.

The V call is TRBV4-1, the J call TRBJ1-4; 9 positions agree with TRBD1. From germline, CDR1 is MGHRA and CDR2 YSYEKL. V shed 4 bases, J shed 8 bases, and the junction held 5 bases outside the gene matches. The CDR3 runs 14 residues. For the CDR3, the DNA is TGCGCCAGCAGCCCCCGGGACAGGGACGAAAAACTGTTTTTT. As protein: CASSPRDRDEKLFF.

The rearrangement joins TRBV11-2 to TRBJ2-7, with D possibly matching TRBD1 (5 bases). The CDR3 covers 14 residues. From germline, CDR1 is SGHAT and CDR2 FQNNGV. Trimming left V 0 bases short and J 2 bases short, with 8 bases between. The CDR3 DNA reads as TGTGCCAGCAGCTTAGATAGGGGAACCTACGAGCAGTACTTC. Translated: CASSLDRGTYEQYF. The entire variable domain, with the rest obtained from reference TRBV11-2 and TRBJ2-7, is as follows: EAGVAQSPRYKIIEKRQSVAFWCNPISGHATLYWYQQILGQGPKLLIQFQNNGVVDDSQLPKDRFSAERLKGVDSTLKIQPAKLEDSAVYLCASSLDRGTYEQYFGPGTRLTVT.

The chain carries TRBV13 and TRBJ1-2; 7 bases fit TRBD1. This CDR3 is built from 13 residues. CDR1 and CDR2 from the germline V gene are PRHDT and FYEKMQ (reference sequence). With V trimmed by 5 bases and J by 8 bases, 8 bases remained unmatched. The CDR3 DNA sequence: TGTGCCAGCAGCGAGGACAGGTTCTCCGGCTACACCTTC. Encoded protein: CASSEDRFSGYTF.

This chain links TRBV5-4 with TRBJ2-5; maybe TRBD2 (7 bases). This CDR3 region has 16 residues. In germline, CDR1 is SGHNT, CDR2 YYREEE (reference sequence). V dropped 1 base and J dropped 0 bases, with 13 bases sitting between them. The CDR3, as DNA: TGTGCCAGCAGCTTGTTGGCGGGGGCCAACCAAGAGACCCAGTACTTC. Translation gives CASSLLAGANQETQYF.

This clonotype was counted a few times. The rearrangement links TRBV4-2 to TRBJ2-2; D remains ambiguous. Germline CDR1 reads LGHNA; CDR2 reads YNFKEQ. Trimming left V 2 bases short and J 1 base short, with 5 bases between. CDR3 length: 14 residues. The CDR3 DNA reads TGTGCCAGCAGCCAACTATGGAACACCGGGGAGCTGTTTTTT. It is translated as CASSQLWNTGELFF.

This chain uses TRBV20-1 with TRBJ1-2; 10 bases are shared with TRBD1. J was trimmed by 7 bases and V by 6 bases; bases with no gene match: 11. Per the germline V gene, CDR1 is DFQATT and CDR2 is SNEGSKA (reference sequence). CDR3 length: 14 residues. The CDR3 DNA is TGCAGTGCGGTATCGGACAGGGGGTCGGTTGGCTACACCTTC. It is translated as CSAVSDRGSVGYTF.

J is TRBJ1-5 and V is TRBV24-1; D remains unclear. Germline CDR1 and CDR2: KGHDR and SFDVKD. The CDR3 covers 14 residues. V lost 4 bases and J 6 bases, leaving 12 bases between the germline ends. The CDR3 coding sequence is TGTGCCACCAGTGACCGCTCCCGGACTCAGCCCCAGCATTTT. Protein: CATSDRSRTQPQHF.

The chain employs TRBV5-4 and TRBJ2-3; 9 nucleotides agree with TRBD1. This CDR3 comprises 16 residues. CDR1 SGHNT and CDR2 YYREEE come from the germline V gene (reference sequence). The junction had 9 bases not matched to a gene; V was cut back by 4 bases and J by 3 bases. The CDR3 loop reads CASSIPGDRVTDTQYF. For the CDR3, the DNA is TGTGCCAGCAGCATACCTGGGGACAGGGTAACAGATACGCAGTATTTT.

V is TRBV20-1 and J is TRBJ2-4; D perhaps matches TRBD2 (5 bases). The CDR3 spans 11 residues. Germline CDR1 is DFQATT and CDR2 is SNEGSKA (reference sequence). Trimming cost V 0 bases and J 14 bases, with 11 bases left between them. The chain's CDR3 is CSARDGSFKYF. DNA for the CDR3: TGCAGTGCTAGAGATGGGAGTTTTAAGTACTTC.

The CDR3, as DNA: TGTGCCAGCAGTGACTCAAAGGGACAGGTCAATGAGCAGTTCTTC. Protein product: CASSDSKGQVNEQFF. J is TRBJ2-1 and V is TRBV6-4; 8 bases are a match to TRBD1. Germline loops: CDR1 MRHNA, CDR2 SNTAGT. Germline trimming cut 0 bases from V and 6 bases from J; bases unmatched to any gene: 4. There are 15 residues in the CDR3.

V and J are TRBV9 and TRBJ2-4; 7 bases fit TRBD1. Germline trimming cut 3 bases from V and 7 bases from J; bases unmatched to any gene: 7. Germline CDR1 is SGDLS and CDR2 is YYNGEE. CDR3 length: 14 residues. DNA of the CDR3: TGTGCCAGCAGCGAGACGACAGGGAACAACATTCAGTACTTC. The encoded protein is CASSETTGNNIQYF.

This clonotype was recorded a few times. The V and J genes are TRBV27 and TRBJ2-6; no firm D call. The CDR3 consists of 13 residues. Germline V gene sequence: CDR1 MNHEY, CDR2 SMNVEV (reference sequence). Trimming took 8 bases from V and 2 from J, leaving 7 bases between them. The CDR3, as DNA: TGTGCCAGCTCCGAGACTGGGGCCAACGTCCTGACTTTC. Protein sequence: CASSETGANVLTF.

The chain combines TRBV5-4 with TRBJ2-3, with no clear D. The CDR3 has 15 amino acids. The germline V and J ends were trimmed by 1 base and 2 bases, with 11 bases remaining between them. The germline V gene encodes CDR1 SGHNT and CDR2 YYREEE (reference sequence). CDR3 in amino acids: CASSLSRIDTDTQYF. The CDR3 nucleotides read TGTGCCAGCAGCTTGAGTAGGATCGACACAGATACGCAGTATTTT.

Only a few counts were recorded for this clonotype. The genes are TRBV18 and TRBJ2-5; 7 bases fit TRBD1. Losses at the gene ends were 3 bases for V and 5 bases for J; bases not matched to a gene: 6. Germline V gene data show CDR1 as KGHSH and CDR2 as LQKENI. The CDR3 spans 14 residues. The DNA for the CDR3 is TGTGCCAGCTCACCGCCGACAGGGTTGGAGACCCAGTACTTC. This gives the protein CASSPPTGLETQYF.

The chain couples TRBV7-9 to TRBJ1-2, with unresolved D. The germline V and J ends were trimmed by 6 bases and 2 bases, with 10 bases remaining between them. This CDR3 contains 13 residues. Germline CDR1 SEHNR, CDR2 FQNEAQ (reference sequence). This CDR3 is CASSKDGNYGYTF. DNA for the CDR3: TGTGCCAGCAGTAAGGACGGGAACTATGGCTACACCTTC.

The rearrangement links TRBV29-1 to TRBJ2-7; 10 bases are shared with TRBD1. Germline CDR1 is SQVTM and CDR2 is ANQGSEA. V shed 7 bases, J shed 7 bases, and the junction held 13 bases outside the gene matches. The CDR3 spans 14 residues. CDR3 coding DNA: TGCAGCGCCACCGGGACAGGGGCCAAGCGGGAGCAGTACTTC. Its protein is CSATGTGAKREQYF.

This clonotype occurred once. The J gene is TRBJ2-3, the V gene TRBV12-3 or TRBV12-4; no reliable D call. Trimming pared 4 bases from V and 6 bases from J, leaving 5 bases between. The CDR3 loop spans 11 amino acids. The CDR3 protein is CASSYADTQYF. The CDR3 DNA sequence: TGTGCCAGCAGTTACGCGGATACGCAGTATTTT.

The chain has TRBV11-2 and TRBJ2-3, with D hard to call. This CDR3 is 18 amino acids long. Germline V gene sequence: CDR1 SGHAT, CDR2 FQNNGV. Trimming pared 6 bases from V and 7 bases from J, leaving 29 bases between. DNA of the CDR3: TGTGCCAGCAGGATGAGGTTGCGTTCGAGCGACCCTCGGTATACGCAGTATTTT. Protein sequence: CASRMRLRSSDPRYTQYF.

The chain recombines TRBV9 with TRBJ1-5, with D possibly being TRBD1 (6 bases). This CDR3 region has 14 residues. Trimming stripped 4 bases from V and 3 bases from J, with 11 bases between. Germline lookup yields CDR1 SGDLS and CDR2 YYNGEE. The CDR3 sequence: CASSPRDNNQPQHF. Here the CDR3 DNA reads TGTGCCAGCAGCCCCCGGGACAACAATCAGCCCCAGCATTTT.

CDR3 nucleotides: TGTGCCAGCAGCCCCGGGATAGGGAGCTATGGCTACACCTTC. It encodes CASSPGIGSYGYTF. This rearrangement joins TRBV4-2 to TRBJ1-2; D not certain. V lost 4 bases, J lost 4 bases, and 13 bases lay in between. The V gene's germline CDR1 is LGHNA and CDR2 YNFKEQ. The CDR3 spans 14 residues.